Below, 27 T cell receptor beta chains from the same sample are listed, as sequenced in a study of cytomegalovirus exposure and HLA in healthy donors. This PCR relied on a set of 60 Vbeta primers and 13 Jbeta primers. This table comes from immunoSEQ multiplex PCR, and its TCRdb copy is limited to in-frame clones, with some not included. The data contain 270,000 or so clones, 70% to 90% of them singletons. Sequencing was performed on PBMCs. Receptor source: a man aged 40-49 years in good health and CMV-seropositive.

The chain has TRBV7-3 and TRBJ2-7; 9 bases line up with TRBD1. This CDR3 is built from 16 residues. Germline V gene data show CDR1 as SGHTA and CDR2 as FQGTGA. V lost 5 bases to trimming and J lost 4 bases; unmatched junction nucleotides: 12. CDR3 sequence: CASSRTGGYYRYEQYF. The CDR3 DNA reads TGTGCCAGCAGCCGAACAGGGGGCTATTATAGGTACGAGCAGTACTTC. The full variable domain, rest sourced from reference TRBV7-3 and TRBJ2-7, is GAGVSQTPSNKVTEKGKYVELRCDPISGHTALYWYRQSLGQGPEFLIYFQGTGAADDSGLPNDRFFAVRPEGSVSTLKIQRTERGDSAVYLCASSRTGGYYRYEQYFGPGTRLTVT.

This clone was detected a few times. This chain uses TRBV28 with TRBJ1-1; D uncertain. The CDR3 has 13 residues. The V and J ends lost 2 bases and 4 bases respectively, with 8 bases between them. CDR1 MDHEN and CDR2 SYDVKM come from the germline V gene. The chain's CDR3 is CASSLVKPTEAFF. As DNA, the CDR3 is TGTGCCAGCAGTTTAGTCAAGCCCACTGAAGCTTTCTTT. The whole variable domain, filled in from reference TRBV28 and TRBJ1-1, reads DVKVTQSSRYLVKRTGEKVFLECVQDMDHENMFWYRQDPGLGLRLIYFSYDVKMKEKGDIPEGYSVSREKKERFSLILESASTNQTSMYLCASSLVKPTEAFFGQGTRLTVV.

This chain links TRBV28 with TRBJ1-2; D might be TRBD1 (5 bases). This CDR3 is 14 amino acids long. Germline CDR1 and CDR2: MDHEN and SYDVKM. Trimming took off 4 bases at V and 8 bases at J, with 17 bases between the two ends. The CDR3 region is CASSYGQPVGGYTF. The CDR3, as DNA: TGTGCCAGCAGTTACGGACAACCCGTCGGGGGCTACACCTTC.

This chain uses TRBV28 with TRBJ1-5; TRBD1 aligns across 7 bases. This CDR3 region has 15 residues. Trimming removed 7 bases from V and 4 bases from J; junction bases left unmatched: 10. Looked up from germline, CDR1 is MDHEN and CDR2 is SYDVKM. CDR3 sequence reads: CASTPQGVGNQPQHF. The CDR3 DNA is TGTGCCAGCACCCCCCAGGGGGTTGGGAATCAGCCCCAGCATTTT.

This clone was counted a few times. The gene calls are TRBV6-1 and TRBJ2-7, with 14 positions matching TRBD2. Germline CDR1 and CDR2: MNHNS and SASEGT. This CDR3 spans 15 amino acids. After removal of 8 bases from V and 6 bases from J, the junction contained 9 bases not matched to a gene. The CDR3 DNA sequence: TGTGCCAGCCAGGGACTAGCGGGAGTCGGCGGCGAGCAGTACTTC. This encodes CASQGLAGVGGEQYF.

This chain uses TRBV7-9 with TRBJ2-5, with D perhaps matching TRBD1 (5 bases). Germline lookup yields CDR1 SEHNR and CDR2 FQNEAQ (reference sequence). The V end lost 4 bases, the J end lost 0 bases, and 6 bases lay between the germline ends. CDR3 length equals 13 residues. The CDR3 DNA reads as TGTGCCAGCAGCTCGACAGACCAAGAGACCCAGTACTTC. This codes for CASSSTDQETQYF. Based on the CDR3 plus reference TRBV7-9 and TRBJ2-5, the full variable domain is DTGVSQNPRHKITKRGQNVTFRCDPISEHNRLYWYRQTLGQGPEFLTYFQNEAQLEKSRLLSDRFSAERPKGSFSTLEIQRTEQGDSAMYLCASSSTDQETQYFGPGTRLLVL.

In DNA form, the CDR3 reads TGTGCCAGCAGGGGTACTAGCACAGGGACCCAGTACTTC. As protein: CASRGTSTGTQYF. This chain joins TRBV2 and TRBJ2-5, with D tentatively TRBD2 (6 bases). This CDR3 comprises 13 residues. Trimming stripped 6 bases from V and 7 bases from J, with 15 bases between. Per germline, CDR1 SNHLY and CDR2 FYNNEI.

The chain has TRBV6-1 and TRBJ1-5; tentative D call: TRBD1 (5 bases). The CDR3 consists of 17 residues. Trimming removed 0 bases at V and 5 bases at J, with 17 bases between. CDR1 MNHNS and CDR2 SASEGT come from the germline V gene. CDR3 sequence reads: CASSEAPGVSLYQPQHF. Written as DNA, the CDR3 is TGTGCCAGCAGTGAAGCTCCGGGGGTGAGTTTATATCAGCCCCAGCATTTT.

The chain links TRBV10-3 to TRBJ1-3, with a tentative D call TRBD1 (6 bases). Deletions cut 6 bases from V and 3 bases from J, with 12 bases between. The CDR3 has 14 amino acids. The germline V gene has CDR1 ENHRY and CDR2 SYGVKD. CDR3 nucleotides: TGTGCCATCAGCACCAGGGGAATTGGAAACACCATATATTTT. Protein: CAISTRGIGNTIYF.

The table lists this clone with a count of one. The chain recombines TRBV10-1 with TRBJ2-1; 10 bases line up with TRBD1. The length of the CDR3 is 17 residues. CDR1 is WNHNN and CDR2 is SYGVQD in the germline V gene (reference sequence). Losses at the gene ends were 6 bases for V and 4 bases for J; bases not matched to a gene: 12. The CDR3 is CASSERAGTGEYNEQFF. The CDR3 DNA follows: TGCGCCAGCAGCGAGAGAGCCGGGACAGGGGAATACAATGAGCAGTTCTTC.

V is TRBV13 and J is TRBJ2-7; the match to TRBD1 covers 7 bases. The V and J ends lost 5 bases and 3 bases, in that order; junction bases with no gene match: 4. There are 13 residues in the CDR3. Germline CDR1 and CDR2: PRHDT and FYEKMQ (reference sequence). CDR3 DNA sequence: TGTGCCAGCAGCAGGACAGGTGACTACGAGCAGTACTTC. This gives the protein CASSRTGDYEQYF. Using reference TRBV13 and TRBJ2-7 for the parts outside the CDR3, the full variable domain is AAGVIQSPRHLIKEKRETATLKCYPIPRHDTVYWYQQGPGQDPQFLISFYEKMQSDKGSIPDRFSAQQFSDYHSELNMSSLELGDSALYFCASSRTGDYEQYFGPGTRLTVT.

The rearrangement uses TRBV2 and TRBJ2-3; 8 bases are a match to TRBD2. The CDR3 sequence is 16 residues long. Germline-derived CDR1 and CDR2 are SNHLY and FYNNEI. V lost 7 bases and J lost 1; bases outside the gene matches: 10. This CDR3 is CASMFGGALGTDTQYF. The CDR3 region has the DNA TGTGCCAGCATGTTCGGGGGGGCGCTGGGCACAGATACGCAGTATTTT. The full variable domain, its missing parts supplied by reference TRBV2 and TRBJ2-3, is EPEVTQTPSHQVTQMGQEVILRCVPISNHLYFYWYRQILGQKVEFLVSFYNNEISEKSEIFDDQFSVERPDGSNFTLKIRSTKLEDSAMYFCASMFGGALGTDTQYFGPGTRLTVL.

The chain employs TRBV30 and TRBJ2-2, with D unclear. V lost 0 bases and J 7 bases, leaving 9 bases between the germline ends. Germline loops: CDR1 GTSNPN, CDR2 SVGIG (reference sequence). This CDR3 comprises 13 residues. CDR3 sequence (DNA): TGTGCCTGGAGTGTATACGGTTACGGGGAGCTGTTTTTT. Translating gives CAWSVYGYGELFF.

The CDR3 loop is CASSFDRGDTQYF. For the CDR3, the DNA is TGTGCCAGCAGTTTTGACAGGGGAGATACGCAGTATTTT. The V call is TRBV27, the J call TRBJ2-3; 8 nucleotides match TRBD1. V shed 3 bases, J shed 5 bases, and the junction held 1 base outside the gene matches. The length of the CDR3 is 13 residues. Germline assignment: CDR1 MNHEY and CDR2 SMNVEV (reference sequence).

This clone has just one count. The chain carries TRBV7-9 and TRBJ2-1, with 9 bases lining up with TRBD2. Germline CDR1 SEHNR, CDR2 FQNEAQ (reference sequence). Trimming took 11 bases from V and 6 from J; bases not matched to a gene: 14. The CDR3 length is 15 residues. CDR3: CAGGLLREGRNEQFF. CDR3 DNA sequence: TGTGCCGGGGGACTTTTGCGGGAGGGCCGCAATGAGCAGTTCTTC. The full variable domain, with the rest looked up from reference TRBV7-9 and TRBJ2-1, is DTGVSQNPRHKITKRGQNVTFRCDPISEHNRLYWYRQTLGQGPEFLTYFQNEAQLEKSRLLSDRFSAERPKGSFSTLEIQRTEQGDSAMYLCAGGLLREGRNEQFFGPGTRLTVL.

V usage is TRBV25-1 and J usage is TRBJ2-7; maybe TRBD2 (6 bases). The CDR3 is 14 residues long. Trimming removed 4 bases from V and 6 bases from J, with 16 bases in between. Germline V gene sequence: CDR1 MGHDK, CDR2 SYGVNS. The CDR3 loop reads CASSGRAGSGEQYF. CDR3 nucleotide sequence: TGTGCCAGCAGTGGGAGGGCAGGCAGCGGCGAGCAGTACTTC.

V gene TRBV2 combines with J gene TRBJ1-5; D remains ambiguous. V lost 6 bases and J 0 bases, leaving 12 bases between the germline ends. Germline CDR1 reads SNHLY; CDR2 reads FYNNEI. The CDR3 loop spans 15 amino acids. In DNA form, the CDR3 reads TGTGCCAGCAGAAATGGGCAGGATAGCAATCAGCCCCAGCATTTT. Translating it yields CASRNGQDSNQPQHF.

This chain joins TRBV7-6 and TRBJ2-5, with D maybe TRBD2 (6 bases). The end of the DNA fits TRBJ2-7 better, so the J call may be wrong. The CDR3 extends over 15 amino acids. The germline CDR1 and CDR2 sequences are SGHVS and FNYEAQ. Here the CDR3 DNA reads TGTGCCAGCAGCGGCCGAGAGGAGGGGCGCGACGAGCAGTACTTC. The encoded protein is CASSGREEGRDEQYF.

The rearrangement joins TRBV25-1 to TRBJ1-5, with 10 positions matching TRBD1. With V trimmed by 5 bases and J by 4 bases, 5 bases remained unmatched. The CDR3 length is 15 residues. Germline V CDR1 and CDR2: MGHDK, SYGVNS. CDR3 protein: CASSWGTGVNQPQHF. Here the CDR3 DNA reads TGTGCCAGCAGTTGGGGGACAGGGGTGAATCAGCCCCAGCATTTT.

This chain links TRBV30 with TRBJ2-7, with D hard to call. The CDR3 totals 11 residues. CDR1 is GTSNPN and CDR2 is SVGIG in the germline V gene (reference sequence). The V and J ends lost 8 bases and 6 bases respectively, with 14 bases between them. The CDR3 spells CAGNDGLEQYF. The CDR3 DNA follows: TGTGCCGGCAACGATGGCCTCGAGCAGTACTTC.

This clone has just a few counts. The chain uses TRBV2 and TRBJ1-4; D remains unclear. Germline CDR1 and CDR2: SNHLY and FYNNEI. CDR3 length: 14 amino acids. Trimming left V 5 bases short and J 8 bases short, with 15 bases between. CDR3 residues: CASSLGGFREKLFF. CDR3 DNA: TGTGCCAGCAGTTTAGGCGGCTTTCGAGAAAAACTGTTTTTT.

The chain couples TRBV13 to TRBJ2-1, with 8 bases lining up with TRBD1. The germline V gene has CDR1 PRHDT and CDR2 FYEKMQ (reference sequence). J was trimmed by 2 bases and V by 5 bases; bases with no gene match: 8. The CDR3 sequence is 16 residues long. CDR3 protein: CASSTDRGLTYNEQFF. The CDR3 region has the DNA TGTGCCAGCAGCACCGACAGGGGTTTGACCTACAATGAGCAGTTCTTC.

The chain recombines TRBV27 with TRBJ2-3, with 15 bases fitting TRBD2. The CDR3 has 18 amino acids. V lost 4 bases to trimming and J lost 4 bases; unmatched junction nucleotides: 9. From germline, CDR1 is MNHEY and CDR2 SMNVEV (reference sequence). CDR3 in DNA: TGTGCCAGCAGTTCTCCGGGGACTAGCGGGAGGTCACCAGATACGCAGTATTTT. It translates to CASSSPGTSGRSPDTQYF.

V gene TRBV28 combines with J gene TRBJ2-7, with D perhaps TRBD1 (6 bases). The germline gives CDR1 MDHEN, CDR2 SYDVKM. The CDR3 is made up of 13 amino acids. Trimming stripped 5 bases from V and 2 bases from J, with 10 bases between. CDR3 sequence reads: CASSPTGTYEQYF. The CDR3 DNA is TGTGCCAGCAGTCCAACAGGGACCTACGAGCAGTACTTC.

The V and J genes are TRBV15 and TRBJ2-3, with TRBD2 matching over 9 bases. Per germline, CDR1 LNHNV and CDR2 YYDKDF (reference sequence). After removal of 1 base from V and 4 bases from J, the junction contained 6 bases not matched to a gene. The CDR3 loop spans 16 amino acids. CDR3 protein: CATSRAAGGPPDTQYF. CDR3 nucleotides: TGTGCCACCAGCAGAGCGGCGGGAGGGCCCCCAGATACGCAGTATTTT.

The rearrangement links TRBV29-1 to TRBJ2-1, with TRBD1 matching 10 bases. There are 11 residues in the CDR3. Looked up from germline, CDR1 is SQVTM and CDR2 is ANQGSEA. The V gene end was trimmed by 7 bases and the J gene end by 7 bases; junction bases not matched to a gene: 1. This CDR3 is CSAGQGNEQFF. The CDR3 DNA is TGCAGCGCGGGACAGGGGAATGAGCAGTTCTTC.

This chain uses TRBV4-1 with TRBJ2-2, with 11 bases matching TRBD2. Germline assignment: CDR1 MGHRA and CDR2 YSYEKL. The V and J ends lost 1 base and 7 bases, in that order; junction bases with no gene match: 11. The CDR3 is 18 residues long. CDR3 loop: CASSQAWIAGGPNGELFF. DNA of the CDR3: TGCGCCAGCAGCCAAGCTTGGATAGCGGGAGGGCCTAACGGGGAGCTGTTTTTT.